Presented here are 21 T cell receptor beta chains from one specimen sequenced in a study of blood T cell repertoires in COVID-19. Repertoires were generated with immunoSEQ multiplex PCR, while TCRdb's copy carries only in-frame clones and drops some. In the table there are 150,000 to 200,000 clones, around 80% of which are singletons. Sequences were obtained from PBMCs or T cells enriched from blood (not recorded which). All receptors derive from a woman between 65 and 79 years old in a cohort exposed to, infected with or recovered from COVID-19 (not recorded which).

The count of this clone is one. CDR3 sequence: CATSDSGDYRTDTQYF. CDR3 DNA: TGTGCCACCAGTGATTCCGGGGACTACCGCACAGATACGCAGTATTTT. V gene TRBV24-1 combines with J gene TRBJ2-3, with 7 bases aligning to TRBD2. CDR3 size: 16 residues. In germline, CDR1 is KGHDR, CDR2 SFDVKD. J gave up 1 base and V 2 bases, and 5 bases lay outside the gene matches.

This chain connects TRBV2 to TRBJ2-1, with D tentatively TRBD2 (5 bases). Trimming took 8 bases from V and 4 from J, leaving 6 bases between them. The germline V gene has CDR1 SNHLY and CDR2 FYNNEI. CDR3 length equals 11 residues. As DNA, the CDR3 is TGTGCCAGCGGGGAGTACAATGAGCAGTTCTTC. Its translation is CASGEYNEQFF.

This clone was observed a single time. The V call is TRBV12-3 or TRBV12-4, the J call TRBJ1-2; D is ambiguous. The CDR3 has 12 amino acids. Trimming stripped 3 bases from V and 8 bases from J, with 10 bases between. CDR3 residues: CASSLSGIGYTF. The CDR3, as DNA: TGTGCCAGCAGTTTGTCGGGAATCGGCTACACCTTC.

V gene TRBV27 combines with J gene TRBJ2-7; D ambiguous. Germline V gives CDR1 MNHEY, CDR2 SMNVEV (reference sequence). V lost 2 bases to trimming and J lost 6 bases, with 5 bases between them. The CDR3 has 11 amino acids. The CDR3 DNA sequence: TGTGCCAGCAGTTTAGGGCTCGAGCAGTACTTC. Translating it yields CASSLGLEQYF.

As for this clone: The sample has other DNA sequences that encode this CDR3 too. The chain has TRBV28 and TRBJ2-3; the D is unclear. Deletions cut 3 bases from V and 0 bases from J, with 4 bases between. Germline V lookup: CDR1 MDHEN, CDR2 SYDVKM. CDR3 length: 13 amino acids. The CDR3, as DNA: TGTGCCAGCAGTTTCGGGAGCACAGATACGCAGTATTTT. This encodes CASSFGSTDTQYF.

The chain employs TRBV28 and TRBJ2-7, with 9 bases identical to TRBD1. This CDR3 spans 16 amino acids. Germline V gene lookup returns CDR1 MDHEN and CDR2 SYDVKM. Trimming removed 5 bases from V and 5 bases from J; junction bases left unmatched: 13. The CDR3 spells CASSTPGQGLFHEQYF. The CDR3 nucleotides read TGTGCCAGCAGTACTCCGGGACAGGGACTGTTCCACGAGCAGTACTTC.

CDR3 residues: CASSYSGQGETQYF. CDR3 DNA sequence: TGTGCCAGCAGTTATTCGGGACAGGGGGAGACCCAGTACTTC. This chain links TRBV6-5 with TRBJ2-5; 10 nucleotides align to TRBD1. Germline V gene lookup returns CDR1 MNHEY and CDR2 SVGAGI. This CDR3 contains 14 residues. The junction had 3 bases not matched to a gene; V was cut back by 3 bases and J by 5 bases.

This clone showed up just once. The chain is built from TRBV5-1 and TRBJ2-1, with 12 bases lining up with TRBD2. The length of the CDR3 is 16 residues. After removal of 5 bases from V and 7 bases from J, the junction contained 10 bases not matched to a gene. In germline, CDR1 is SGHRS, CDR2 YFSETQ. The CDR3 bases are TGCGCCAGCAGTTCCGGCCGGACTAGCGGGATAAATGAGCAGTTCTTC. It yields the protein CASSSGRTSGINEQFF.

This sequence joins TRBV7-8 and TRBJ1-2, with 7 bases matching TRBD1. This CDR3 comprises 15 residues. Germline CDR1 is SGHVS and CDR2 is FQNEAQ. The ends lost 3 bases at V and 7 bases at J; junction bases unmatched: 11. For the CDR3, the DNA is TGTGCCAGCAGCTTCACACTACGACAGGGTGTTGGCTACACCTTC. Its translation is CASSFTLRQGVGYTF.

Only one count was recorded for this clone. This chain joins TRBV18 and TRBJ1-4; 9 positions match TRBD1. This CDR3 region has 17 residues. Germline-derived CDR1 and CDR2 are KGHSH and LQKENI. The J segment lost 0 bases and the V segment lost 6 bases, leaving 8 bases of the junction unmatched. The CDR3 nucleotides are TGTGCCAGCTCGCCGGACAGGGGTTATACAACTAATGAAAAACTGTTTTTT. Translating it yields CASSPDRGYTTNEKLFF.

This chain connects TRBV2 to TRBJ2-5, with 9 bases matching TRBD2. Losses at the gene ends were 3 bases for V and 3 bases for J; bases not matched to a gene: 2. Per germline, CDR1 SNHLY and CDR2 FYNNEI. The CDR3 is made up of 14 amino acids. As DNA, the CDR3 is TGTGCCAGCAGTGACGCGGGGGGGGAAGAGACCCAGTACTTC. Translation gives CASSDAGGEETQYF.

This chain uses TRBV5-1 with TRBJ2-5; TRBD2 aligns across 10 bases. V dropped 7 bases and J dropped 6; count of bases not matched to a gene: 6. This CDR3 is 13 amino acids long. CDR1 SGHRS and CDR2 YFSETQ come from the germline V gene. Here the CDR3 reads CASRASGSQTQYF. CDR3 nucleotide sequence: TGCGCCAGCCGGGCTAGCGGGAGCCAGACCCAGTACTTC.

This clone was observed once. The chain combines TRBV19 with TRBJ1-1; no definite D call. V was pared by 4 bases and J by 5 bases, with 14 bases between. The germline V gene encodes CDR1 LNHDA and CDR2 SQIVND (reference sequence). The CDR3 has 14 amino acids. CDR3 bases: TGTGCCAGTAGTACGATAAACACCGGGACTGAAGCTTTCTTT. Protein product: CASSTINTGTEAFF.

This rearrangement joins TRBV10-3 to TRBJ1-5, with no clear D. This CDR3 has 13 amino acids. Germline-derived CDR1 and CDR2 are ENHRY and SYGVKD. V shed 11 bases and J shed 0 bases, with 11 bases lying between them. The CDR3, as DNA: TGTGCCCACGGGGAAAATAGCAATCAGCCCCAGCATTTT. This translates into CAHGENSNQPQHF.

This clone was counted only a few times. The rearrangement links TRBV29-1 to TRBJ1-1, with 7 bases matching TRBD1. This CDR3 has 13 residues. J gave up 11 bases and V 2 bases, and 11 bases lay outside the gene matches. Per germline, CDR1 SQVTM and CDR2 ANQGSEA. The CDR3 DNA is TGCAGCGTTGAAAAGTCACAGGGGAGAGGGGCTTTCTTT. Translation: CSVEKSQGRGAFF.

The chain has TRBV19 and TRBJ2-3; D is uncertain. Germline CDR1 is LNHDA and CDR2 is SQIVND (reference sequence). With 5 bases removed from V and 0 bases from J, the gap between germline ends came to 6 bases. This CDR3 contains 13 residues. CDR3 DNA: TGTGCCAGTAGTGGCTGGAGCACAGATACGCAGTATTTT. As protein: CASSGWSTDTQYF.

V gene TRBV5-1 combines with J gene TRBJ1-1, with 8 bases that match TRBD1. V shed 5 bases, J shed 1 base, and the junction held 4 bases outside the gene matches. The CDR3 runs to 14 residues. Germline lookup yields CDR1 SGHRS and CDR2 YFSETQ. The CDR3 is CASRGQGANTEAFF. Here the CDR3 DNA reads TGCGCCAGCAGAGGACAGGGAGCGAACACTGAAGCTTTCTTT.

The rearrangement joins TRBV28 to TRBJ1-4, with 7 bases matching TRBD1. The germline V gene encodes CDR1 MDHEN and CDR2 SYDVKM. This CDR3 has 14 amino acids. After removal of 6 bases from V and 5 bases from J, the junction contained 6 bases not matched to a gene. For the CDR3, the DNA is TGTGCCAGCAGAACCGGGACAGAGAATGAAAAACTGTTTTTT. This codes for CASRTGTENEKLFF.

CDR3 in amino acids: CASSRRANQETQYF. The CDR3 coding sequence is TGTGCCAGCAGCCGTCGAGCGAATCAAGAGACCCAGTACTTC. The chain uses TRBV5-8 and TRBJ2-5; D is uncertain. This CDR3 is 14 amino acids long. CDR1 and CDR2 (germline): SGHTS, YDEGEE. The germline V and J ends were trimmed by 4 bases and 2 bases, with 12 bases remaining between them. The whole variable domain, filled in from reference TRBV5-8 and TRBJ2-5, reads EAGVTQSPTHLIKTRGQQATLRCSPISGHTSVYWYQQALGLGLQFLLWYDEGEERNRGNFPPRFSGRQFPNYSSELNVNALELEDSALYLCASSRRANQETQYFGPGTRLLVL.

The count of this clone is one. V and J are TRBV10-3 and TRBJ2-7, with 9 bases that match TRBD2. Germline loops: CDR1 ENHRY, CDR2 SYGVKD. This CDR3 comprises 14 residues. J gave up 0 bases and V 4 bases, and 1 base lay outside the gene matches. CDR3 region: CAISGGGGSYEQYF. The CDR3 DNA sequence: TGTGCCATCAGTGGCGGGGGGGGCTCCTACGAGCAGTACTTC.

The chain couples TRBV5-1 to TRBJ2-3, with 13 bases fitting TRBD2. This CDR3 is 15 amino acids long. Germline loops: CDR1 SGHRS, CDR2 YFSETQ. J lost 4 bases, V lost 1 base, and 0 bases had no gene match. In nucleotides, the CDR3 is TGCGCCAGCAGCTTGACTAGCGGGAGGGCAGATACGCAGTATTTT. This translates into CASSLTSGRADTQYF.